This TCR beta chain was captured by sequencing in a study of T cell repertoires in cytomegalovirus infection. Turning to the study itself: Peptides in the study included HLA-C-restricted and HLA-B-restricted CMV epitopes. CMV infection together with matching HLA type was indicated by public TCR beta signatures.

A word on this clonotype: Its antigen is unidentified.

Study-level findings and limits: CMV-specific TCR beta clonotypes restricted by HLA-C were the ones dominating the ex vivo response. Cumulative public TCR beta family frequency identified CMV carriers with the relevant HLA.

This CDR3 is built from 14 residues. Deletions cut 3 bases from V and 4 bases from J, with 10 bases between. Germline CDR1 LNHDA, CDR2 SQIVND (reference sequence). TCRdb reanalysed the reads using MiXCR and keeps one entry per CDR3 protein. The repertoire holds fewer than 900,000 distinct CDR3 sequences, with 25% to 35% as singletons. The rearrangement uses TRBV19 and TRBJ1-3; D remains unclear. The sample was cultured CD8+ T cells from PBMCs, taken from culture after CMV antigen stimulation. This TCR was sampled from a human donor in good health (CMV status not recorded). Some clones in this sample may be carry-over from other donors' samples. The CDR3, as DNA: TGTGCCAGTAGTATGGGGAACAGCGGAAACACCATATATTTT. Translated: CASSMGNSGNTIYF.